The source of this TCR beta chain is a study of T cell responses to AZD1222 COVID-19 vaccine. The CDR3 extends over 17 amino acids. The trim removed 0 bases at V and 3 bases at J, leaving 10 bases unmatched. Germline values: CDR1 SGHTA, CDR2 FQGNSA. Using immunoSEQ multiplex PCR, the repertoire was profiled, and TCRdb retains in-frame clones only, with some absent. This sample has fewer than 120,000 clones, with around 82% found just once. The receptor was isolated from an adult in good health. The chain is built from TRBV7-2 and TRBJ2-7; 8 bases align to TRBD2. The source was peripheral blood, collected on day 0 of AZD1222 vaccination. CDR3 sequence reads: CASSLASGGGTSYEQYF. CDR3 in DNA: TGTGCCAGCAGCTTAGCCTCCGGGGGGGGTACAAGCTACGAGCAGTACTTC.